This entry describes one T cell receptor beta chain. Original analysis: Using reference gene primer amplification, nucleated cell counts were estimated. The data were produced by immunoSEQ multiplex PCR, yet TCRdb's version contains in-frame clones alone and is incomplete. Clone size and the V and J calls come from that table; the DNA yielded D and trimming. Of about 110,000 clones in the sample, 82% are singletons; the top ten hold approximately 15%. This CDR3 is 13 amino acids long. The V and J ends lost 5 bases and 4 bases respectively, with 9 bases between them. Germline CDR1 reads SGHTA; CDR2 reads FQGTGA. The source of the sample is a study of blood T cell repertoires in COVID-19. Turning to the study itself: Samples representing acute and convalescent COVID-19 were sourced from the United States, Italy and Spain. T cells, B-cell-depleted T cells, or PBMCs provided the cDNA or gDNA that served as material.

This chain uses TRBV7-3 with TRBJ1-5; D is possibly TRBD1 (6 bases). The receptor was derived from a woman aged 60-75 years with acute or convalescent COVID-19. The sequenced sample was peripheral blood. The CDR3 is CASSTDRNQPQHF. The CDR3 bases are TGTGCCAGCAGCACCGACAGGAATCAGCCCCAGCATTTT. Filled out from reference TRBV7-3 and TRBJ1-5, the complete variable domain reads GAGVSQTPSNKVTEKGKYVELRCDPISGHTALYWYRQSLGQGPEFLIYFQGTGAADDSGLPNDRFFAVRPEGSVSTLKIQRTERGDSAVYLCASSTDRNQPQHFGDGTRLSIL.